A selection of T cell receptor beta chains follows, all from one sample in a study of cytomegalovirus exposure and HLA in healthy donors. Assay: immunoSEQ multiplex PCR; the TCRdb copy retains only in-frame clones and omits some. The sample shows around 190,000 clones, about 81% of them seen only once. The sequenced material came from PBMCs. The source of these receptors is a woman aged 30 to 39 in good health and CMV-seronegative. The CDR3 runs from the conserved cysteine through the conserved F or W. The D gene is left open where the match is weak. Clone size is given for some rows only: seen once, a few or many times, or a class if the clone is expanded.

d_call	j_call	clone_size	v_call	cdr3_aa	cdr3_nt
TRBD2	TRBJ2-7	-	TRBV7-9	CATTTNSLERGAKFYEQYF	TGTGCCACTACAACAAACTCTCTTGAGCGGGGCGCCAAATTCTACGAGCAGTACTTC
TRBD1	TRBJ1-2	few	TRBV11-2	CASSLGDRGPRYGYTF	TGTGCCAGCAGCTTAGGAGACAGGGGGCCGAGGTATGGCTACACCTTC
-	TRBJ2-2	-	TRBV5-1	CASSDWRGRTGELFF	TGCGCCAGCAGTGATTGGCGGGGGCGTACCGGGGAGCTGTTTTTT
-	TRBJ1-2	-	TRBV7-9	CASSLTAGGVTGYTF	TGTGCCAGCAGCTTAACAGCAGGAGGGGTTACTGGCTACACCTTC
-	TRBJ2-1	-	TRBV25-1	CASSAGIGSYNEQFF	TGTGCCAGCAGTGCAGGGATAGGCTCCTACAATGAGCAGTTCTTC
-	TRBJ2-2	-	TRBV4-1	CASSHLLSHTGELFF	TGCGCCAGCAGCCATCTACTCTCACACACCGGGGAGCTGTTTTTT
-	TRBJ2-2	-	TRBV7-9	CASTFSGNTGELFF	TGTGCCAGCACCTTTAGCGGGAACACCGGGGAGCTGTTTTTT
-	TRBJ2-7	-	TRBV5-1	CASSLAGQGYEQYF	TGCGCCAGCAGCTTGGCCGGCCAGGGGTACGAGCAGTACTTC
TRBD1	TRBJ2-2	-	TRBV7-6	CASTRRDRGPGELFF	TGTGCCAGCACACGCCGGGACAGGGGGCCCGGGGAGCTGTTTTTT
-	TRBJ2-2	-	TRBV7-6	CASSRAGATGELFF	TGTGCCAGCAGCCGCGCGGGGGCCACCGGGGAGCTGTTTTTT
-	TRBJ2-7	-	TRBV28	CASSLGDKRAYF	TGTGCCAGCAGTTTGGGTGACAAGCGGGCGTACTTC
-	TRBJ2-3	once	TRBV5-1	CASSTTSSTDTQYF	TGCGCCAGCAGCACCACATCTAGCACAGATACGCAGTATTTT
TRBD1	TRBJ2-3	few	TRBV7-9	CASSERTGIRTDTQYF	TGTGCCAGCAGCGAGCGGACAGGGATCCGCACAGATACGCAGTATTTT
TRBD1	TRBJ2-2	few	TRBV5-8	CASSPQRGPGELFF	TGTGCCAGCAGCCCACAGAGGGGGCCCGGGGAGCTGTTTTTT
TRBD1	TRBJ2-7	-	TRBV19	CASSIRAGGYEQYF	TGTGCCAGTAGTATTAGGGCAGGGGGCTACGAGCAGTACTTC
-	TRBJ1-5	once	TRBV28	CASSTPDEGSNQPQHF	TGTGCCAGCAGTACCCCCGATGAGGGTAGCAATCAGCCCCAGCATTTT
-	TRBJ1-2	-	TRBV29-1	CSVEEWTGGRYYGYTF	TGCAGCGTTGAAGAATGGACGGGGGGCCGATACTATGGCTACACCTTC
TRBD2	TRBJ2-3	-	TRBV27	CASSLSGISTDTQYF	TGTGCCAGCAGTTTAAGCGGGATAAGCACAGATACGCAGTATTTT
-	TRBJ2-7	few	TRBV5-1	CASSSHRDTSYEQYF	TGCGCCAGCAGCTCCCACAGGGACACATCCTACGAGCAGTACTTC
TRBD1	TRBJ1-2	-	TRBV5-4	CASSLTGGGNGYTF	TGTGCCAGCAGCTTGACAGGGGGCGGAAATGGCTACACCTTC
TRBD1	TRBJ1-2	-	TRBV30	CAGNRGRMYGYTF	TGTGCCGGAAACAGGGGGCGTATGTATGGCTACACCTTC
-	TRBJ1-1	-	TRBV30	CAWTTGSGTEAFF	TGTGCCTGGACGACAGGCTCGGGAACTGAAGCTTTCTTT
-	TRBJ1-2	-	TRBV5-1	CASSLRGNYGYTF	TGCGCCAGCAGCTTAAGGGGTAACTATGGCTACACCTTC
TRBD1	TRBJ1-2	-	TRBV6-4	CASSVGRGDYGYTF	TGTGCCAGCAGTGTTGGCAGGGGGGACTATGGCTACACCTTC
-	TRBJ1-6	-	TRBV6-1	CASSPSSGDSPLHF	TGTGCCAGCAGTCCCTCGAGCGGGGATTCACCCCTCCACTTT
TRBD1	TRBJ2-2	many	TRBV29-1	CSVDPGQGTGELFF	TGCAGCGTTGACCCGGGACAGGGGACCGGGGAGCTGTTTTTT
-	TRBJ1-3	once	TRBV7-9	CASSLEESSGNTIYF	TGTGCCAGCAGCTTGGAGGAAAGCTCTGGAAACACCATATATTTT
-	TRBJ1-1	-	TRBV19	CASSIGRGAAFF	TGTGCCAGTAGTATTGGGAGGGGTGCGGCTTTCTTT
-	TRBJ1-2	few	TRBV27	CASSLFQGNYGYTF	TGTGCCAGCAGTTTATTCCAGGGGAACTATGGCTACACCTTC
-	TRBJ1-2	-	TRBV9	CASSANKHDPYGYTF	TGTGCCAGCAGCGCAAACAAACACGATCCCTATGGCTACACCTTC
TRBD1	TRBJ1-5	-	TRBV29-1	CSVRVGTGYSNQPQHF	TGCAGCGTCAGAGTCGGGACAGGGTATAGCAATCAGCCCCAGCATTTT
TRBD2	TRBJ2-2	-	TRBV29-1	CSVATTSAGELFF	TGCAGCGTTGCGACTACTAGCGCCGGGGAGCTGTTTTTT
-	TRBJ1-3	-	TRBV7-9	CASSFLRSSGNTIYF	TGTGCCAGCAGCTTCCTGAGGAGCTCTGGAAACACCATATATTTT
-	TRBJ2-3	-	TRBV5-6	CASSLRGGTDTQYF	TGTGCCAGCAGCTTACGCGGGGGCACAGATACGCAGTATTTT
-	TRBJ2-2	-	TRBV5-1	CASSHRDIYPSGELFF	TGCGCCAGCAGCCACCGGGACATATACCCGAGCGGGGAGCTGTTTTTT
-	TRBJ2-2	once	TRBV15	CATSIYTGELFF	TGTGCCACCAGCATCTATACCGGGGAGCTGTTTTTT
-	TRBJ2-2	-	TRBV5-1	CASRSSGDTGELFF	TGCGCCAGCCGGTCATCGGGGGACACCGGGGAGCTGTTTTTT
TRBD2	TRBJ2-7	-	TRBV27	CASSRTSGTSGVQYF	TGTGCCAGCAGTCGGACTAGCGGGACCTCAGGCGTGCAGTACTTC
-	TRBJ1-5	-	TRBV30	CAWSGTGGNQPQHF	TGTGCCTGGAGTGGTACCGGGGGCAATCAGCCCCAGCATTTT
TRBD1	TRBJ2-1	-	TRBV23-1	CASSQLGQGRNEQFF	TGCGCCAGCAGTCAATTGGGACAGGGGAGGAATGAGCAGTTCTTC
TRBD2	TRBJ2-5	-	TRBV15	CATSRDKSGGQETQYF	TGTGCCACCAGCAGAGATAAGAGCGGGGGCCAAGAGACCCAGTACTTC
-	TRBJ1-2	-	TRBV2	CASSGGRWGGGGYTF	TGTGCCAGCAGTGGAGGGCGTTGGGGAGGGGGAGGCTACACCTTC